Listed below are T cell receptor beta chains from one sample, sequenced in a study of T cells in localized non-small cell lung cancer. This table comes from immunoSEQ multiplex PCR, and its TCRdb copy is limited to in-frame clones, with some not included. The repertoire holds over 9,000 clones, approximately 81% seen once, with 8.5% to 10% in the top ten. The sequencing here drew on peripheral blood, taken before any cancer treatment. These receptor sequences come from a male donor aged 60 or over with stage III lung adenocarcinoma. Both conserved end residues are part of each CDR3. A D gene is named only where the DNA matches it firmly. Rows may omit the clone size; those that give it use once, few, many or a size class.

clone_size: few
v_call: TRBV4-1
d_call: NA
j_call: TRBJ2-3
cdr3_length: 14
cdr3_nt: TGCGCCAGCAGCCTCGGACAGAACACAGATACGCAGTATTTT
cdr3_aa: CASSLGQNTDTQYF

clone_size: NA
v_call: TRBV25-1
d_call: NA
j_call: TRBJ1-2
cdr3_length: 16
cdr3_nt: TGTGCCAGCAGTGAGCCATTTGGGACGGACCCCTATGGCTACACCTTC
cdr3_aa: CASSEPFGTDPYGYTF

clone_size: few
v_call: TRBV11-2
d_call: NA
j_call: TRBJ1-1
cdr3_length: 14
cdr3_nt: TGTGCCAGCAGCCCCAGGATCCGGGACGCCGAAGCTTTCTTT
cdr3_aa: CASSPRIRDAEAFF

clone_size: NA
v_call: TRBV6-1
d_call: NA
j_call: TRBJ2-5
cdr3_length: 14
cdr3_nt: TGTGCCAGCAGATTGGGGGGGCGACAAGAGACCCAGTACTTC
cdr3_aa: CASRLGGRQETQYF

clone_size: NA
v_call: TRBV27
d_call: NA
j_call: TRBJ2-6
cdr3_length: 16
cdr3_nt: TGTGCCAGCAGTCTGCGACCAGGGTCTGGGGCCAACGTCCTGACTTTC
cdr3_aa: CASSLRPGSGANVLTF

clone_size: NA
v_call: TRBV19
d_call: NA
j_call: TRBJ1-5
cdr3_length: 13
cdr3_nt: TGTGCCAGTAGTAGGGCCCTTAATCAGCCCCAGCATTTT
cdr3_aa: CASSRALNQPQHF

clone_size: NA
v_call: TRBV7-2
d_call: TRBD1
j_call: TRBJ2-7
cdr3_length: 12
cdr3_nt: TGTGCCAGCAGCTTAGTAGGACAGGCCGGATACTTC
cdr3_aa: CASSLVGQAGYF

clone_size: NA
v_call: TRBV29-1
d_call: NA
j_call: TRBJ1-3
cdr3_length: 11
cdr3_nt: TGCAGCGTGAGGCGGGGGAACACCATATATTTT
cdr3_aa: CSVRRGNTIYF

clone_size: NA
v_call: TRBV9
d_call: NA
j_call: TRBJ1-1
cdr3_length: 13
cdr3_nt: TGTGCCAGCAGCGCCGGGGGGGAGACTGAAGCTTTCTTT
cdr3_aa: CASSAGGETEAFF

clone_size: NA
v_call: TRBV5-1
d_call: NA
j_call: TRBJ1-4
cdr3_length: 15
cdr3_nt: TGCGCCAGCTCCGCGACGGCTTCAACTAATGAAAAACTGTTTTTT
cdr3_aa: CASSATASTNEKLFF

clone_size: NA
v_call: TRBV5-1
d_call: TRBD1
j_call: TRBJ1-2
cdr3_length: 11
cdr3_nt: TGCGCCAGCGGGGGGACAGGGCTCTACACCTTC
cdr3_aa: CASGGTGLYTF

clone_size: NA
v_call: TRBV7-9
d_call: TRBD2
j_call: TRBJ2-1
cdr3_length: 15
cdr3_nt: TGTGCCAGCAGCAAGGGAGGGCAGGTCTACAATGAGCAGTTCTTC
cdr3_aa: CASSKGGQVYNEQFF

clone_size: NA
v_call: TRBV11-1
d_call: NA
j_call: TRBJ2-5
cdr3_length: 13
cdr3_nt: TGTGCCAGCAGCTTAGATAAAGCGGACCCTCAGTACTTC
cdr3_aa: CASSLDKADPQYF

clone_size: few
v_call: TRBV11-2
d_call: TRBD1
j_call: TRBJ2-7
cdr3_length: 12
cdr3_nt: TGTGCCAGCAGCCAAACAGGGGTCGAGCAGTACTTC
cdr3_aa: CASSQTGVEQYF

clone_size: NA
v_call: TRBV4-2
d_call: TRBD2
j_call: TRBJ2-7
cdr3_length: 17
cdr3_nt: TGTGCCAGCAGCCAATTTGCCGAGGTAGCGGGGTCCTACGAGCAGTACTTC
cdr3_aa: CASSQFAEVAGSYEQYF

clone_size: NA
v_call: TRBV11-2
d_call: NA
j_call: TRBJ2-7
cdr3_length: 13
cdr3_nt: TGTGCCAGCAGCTTAGGGCAGCTCTACGAGCAGTACTTC
cdr3_aa: CASSLGQLYEQYF

clone_size: once
v_call: TRBV5-1
d_call: NA
j_call: TRBJ2-1
cdr3_length: 12
cdr3_nt: TGCGCCAGCAGCTTGGGTGGAAATGAGCAGTTCTTC
cdr3_aa: CASSLGGNEQFF

clone_size: medium-sized
v_call: TRBV2
d_call: NA
j_call: TRBJ1-1
cdr3_length: 10
cdr3_nt: TGTGCCAGTGCGATGACTGAAGCTTTCTTT
cdr3_aa: CASAMTEAFF

clone_size: once
v_call: TRBV5-4
d_call: NA
j_call: TRBJ2-7
cdr3_length: 15
cdr3_nt: TGTGCCAGCAGCGTAGGACAGGGAGGGTACTACGAGCAGTACTTC
cdr3_aa: CASSVGQGGYYEQYF

clone_size: NA
v_call: TRBV19
d_call: NA
j_call: TRBJ2-5
cdr3_length: 17
cdr3_nt: TGTGCCAGTAGTATATCTAACCAAGGAGCGGGCGAAGAGACCCAGTACTTC
cdr3_aa: CASSISNQGAGEETQYF

clone_size: NA
v_call: TRBV29-1
d_call: NA
j_call: TRBJ1-2
cdr3_length: 15
cdr3_nt: TGCAGCGTGAACGCAGGGGCCAGCTCGAACTATGGCTACACCTTC
cdr3_aa: CSVNAGASSNYGYTF

clone_size: NA
v_call: TRBV7-8
d_call: NA
j_call: TRBJ1-5
cdr3_length: 15
cdr3_nt: TGTGCCAGCAGCTTAGTGGCAGGGTCTAGGCAGCCCCAGCATTTT
cdr3_aa: CASSLVAGSRQPQHF

clone_size: NA
v_call: TRBV7-8
d_call: TRBD2
j_call: TRBJ2-2
cdr3_length: 17
cdr3_nt: TGTGCCAGCAGCTTATGGGTGCTAGCGGGAGATACCGGGGAGCTGTTTTTT
cdr3_aa: CASSLWVLAGDTGELFF

clone_size: few
v_call: TRBV18
d_call: NA
j_call: TRBJ2-7
cdr3_length: 15
cdr3_nt: TGTGCCAGCTCAACCGGGGGTGGTTTCGGCTACGAGCAGTACTTC
cdr3_aa: CASSTGGGFGYEQYF

clone_size: few
v_call: TRBV28
d_call: NA
j_call: TRBJ2-1
cdr3_length: 12
cdr3_nt: TGTGCCAGCAGTTTAGTAGCTGGTGAGCAGTTCTTC
cdr3_aa: CASSLVAGEQFF

clone_size: NA
v_call: TRBV4-2
d_call: TRBD1
j_call: TRBJ1-2
cdr3_length: 14
cdr3_nt: TGTGCCAGCAGCCAAGTGGGACAGGAGTATGGCTACACCTTC
cdr3_aa: CASSQVGQEYGYTF

clone_size: NA
v_call: TRBV4-2
d_call: NA
j_call: TRBJ2-7
cdr3_length: 14
cdr3_nt: TGTGCCAGCAGCCAAGCGGCAGGGGACTACGAGCAGTACTTC
cdr3_aa: CASSQAAGDYEQYF

clone_size: NA
v_call: TRBV7-9
d_call: NA
j_call: TRBJ1-2
cdr3_length: 13
cdr3_nt: TGTGCCAGCAGCAAAGCGGGGGAGGGTGGCTACACCTTC
cdr3_aa: CASSKAGEGGYTF

clone_size: NA
v_call: TRBV27
d_call: NA
j_call: TRBJ2-2
cdr3_length: 16
cdr3_nt: TGTGCCAGCAGTTTATATTCAGGGGTGAACACCGGGGAGCTGTTTTTT
cdr3_aa: CASSLYSGVNTGELFF

clone_size: NA
v_call: TRBV7-9
d_call: NA
j_call: TRBJ1-1
cdr3_length: 12
cdr3_nt: TGTGCCAGCAGCCGGGACGGTTATGAAGCTTTCTTT
cdr3_aa: CASSRDGYEAFF

clone_size: NA
v_call: TRBV6-6
d_call: TRBD1
j_call: TRBJ1-2
cdr3_length: 15
cdr3_nt: TGTGCCAGCAGTTACCCGACAGGGCGGTTTGGAGGCTACACCTTC
cdr3_aa: CASSYPTGRFGGYTF

clone_size: NA
v_call: TRBV27
d_call: NA
j_call: TRBJ1-5
cdr3_length: 9
cdr3_nt: TGTGCCAACTGGTACCCCCAGCATTTT
cdr3_aa: CANWYPQHF

clone_size: NA
v_call: TRBV9
d_call: NA
j_call: TRBJ2-5
cdr3_length: 14
cdr3_nt: TGTGCCAGCAGCCCCCTCGTCTCGGCCGAGACCCAGTACTTC
cdr3_aa: CASSPLVSAETQYF

clone_size: NA
v_call: TRBV2
d_call: NA
j_call: TRBJ2-5
cdr3_length: 16
cdr3_nt: TGTGCCAGCTTACCCCTCCTTGGGGGGCTCCAAGAGACCCAGTACTTC
cdr3_aa: CASLPLLGGLQETQYF

clone_size: once
v_call: TRBV7-9
d_call: NA
j_call: TRBJ2-1
cdr3_length: 15
cdr3_nt: TGTGCCAGCAGCTTAGGGCTGGGCGCGGGAAATGAGCAGTTCTTC
cdr3_aa: CASSLGLGAGNEQFF

clone_size: NA
v_call: TRBV5-4
d_call: TRBD1
j_call: TRBJ1-2
cdr3_length: 14
cdr3_nt: TGTGCCAGCAGGGCTACAGGGGACTACTATGGCTACACCTTC
cdr3_aa: CASRATGDYYGYTF

clone_size: few
v_call: TRBV6-1
d_call: TRBD1
j_call: TRBJ1-1
cdr3_length: 14
cdr3_nt: TGTGCCAGCAAAACACAGGGGTTGAACACTGAAGCTTTCTTT
cdr3_aa: CASKTQGLNTEAFF

clone_size: NA
v_call: TRBV19
d_call: NA
j_call: TRBJ2-7
cdr3_length: 14
cdr3_nt: TGTGCCAGTAGTATACGGGCGTCAGTGCACGAGCAGTACTTC
cdr3_aa: CASSIRASVHEQYF

clone_size: few
v_call: TRBV5-4
d_call: NA
j_call: TRBJ1-3
cdr3_length: 11
cdr3_nt: TGTGCCTGGACAGCTGGAAACACCATATATTTT
cdr3_aa: CAWTAGNTIYF

clone_size: NA
v_call: TRBV6-5
d_call: TRBD1
j_call: TRBJ1-5
cdr3_length: 15
cdr3_nt: TGTGCCAGCAGTTACACCCAGACAGGGGCCCAGCCCCAGCATTTT
cdr3_aa: CASSYTQTGAQPQHF

clone_size: once
v_call: TRBV29-1
d_call: NA
j_call: TRBJ2-7
cdr3_length: 12
cdr3_nt: TGCAGCGTTGATCCAGGGTCCCACGAGCAGTACTTC
cdr3_aa: CSVDPGSHEQYF

clone_size: few
v_call: TRBV5-4
d_call: TRBD2
j_call: TRBJ2-7
cdr3_length: 15
cdr3_nt: TGTGCCAGCAGCCCAACTAGCGGGAGCTCCTACGAGCAGTACTTC
cdr3_aa: CASSPTSGSSYEQYF

clone_size: NA
v_call: TRBV4-3
d_call: NA
j_call: TRBJ2-2
cdr3_length: 15
cdr3_nt: TGCGCCAGCAGCCAAGAGAACTGGAACACCGGGGAGCTGTTTTTT
cdr3_aa: CASSQENWNTGELFF

clone_size: NA
v_call: TRBV5-4
d_call: NA
j_call: TRBJ1-1
cdr3_length: 15
cdr3_nt: TGTGCCAGCAACCGGGAGGGGGGGCTGAACACTGAAGCTTTCTTT
cdr3_aa: CASNREGGLNTEAFF

clone_size: few
v_call: TRBV19
d_call: TRBD2
j_call: TRBJ2-1
cdr3_length: 14
cdr3_nt: TGTGCCAGTAGTGCGGGACTAGCGGGAGGAAGGCAGTTCTTC
cdr3_aa: CASSAGLAGGRQFF

clone_size: NA
v_call: TRBV28
d_call: NA
j_call: TRBJ1-5
cdr3_length: 15
cdr3_nt: TGTGCCAGCAGTTTAGGAGGGCAGAGCAATCAGCCCCAGCATTTT
cdr3_aa: CASSLGGQSNQPQHF

clone_size: NA
v_call: TRBV11-2
d_call: NA
j_call: TRBJ2-7
cdr3_length: 14
cdr3_nt: TGTGCCAGCAGCTTAGCGGGAACGACCTACGAGCAGTACTTC
cdr3_aa: CASSLAGTTYEQYF

clone_size: NA
v_call: TRBV6-8
d_call: TRBD1
j_call: TRBJ2-7
cdr3_length: 14
cdr3_nt: TGTGCCAGCAGTTACGCACAGGGGGCGAACGAGCAGTACTTC
cdr3_aa: CASSYAQGANEQYF

clone_size: NA
v_call: TRBV4-1
d_call: TRBD2
j_call: TRBJ2-1
cdr3_length: 17
cdr3_nt: TGCGCCAGCAGCCAACCGTCCGCGGCGGGGGGGATCAATGAGCAGTTCTTC
cdr3_aa: CASSQPSAAGGINEQFF

clone_size: NA
v_call: TRBV10-3
d_call: NA
j_call: TRBJ1-1
cdr3_length: 12
cdr3_nt: TGTGCCATCGGAGGGGGGGGCACTGAAGCTTTCTTT
cdr3_aa: CAIGGGGTEAFF

clone_size: NA
v_call: TRBV10-3
d_call: TRBD2
j_call: TRBJ2-7
cdr3_length: 13
cdr3_nt: TGTGCCATCAGGACTAGCGACTCCTACGAGCAGTACTTC
cdr3_aa: CAIRTSDSYEQYF

clone_size: NA
v_call: TRBV6-6
d_call: NA
j_call: TRBJ2-3
cdr3_length: 12
cdr3_nt: TGTGCCAGCAGTTACGTGGGAGATACGCAGTATTTT
cdr3_aa: CASSYVGDTQYF